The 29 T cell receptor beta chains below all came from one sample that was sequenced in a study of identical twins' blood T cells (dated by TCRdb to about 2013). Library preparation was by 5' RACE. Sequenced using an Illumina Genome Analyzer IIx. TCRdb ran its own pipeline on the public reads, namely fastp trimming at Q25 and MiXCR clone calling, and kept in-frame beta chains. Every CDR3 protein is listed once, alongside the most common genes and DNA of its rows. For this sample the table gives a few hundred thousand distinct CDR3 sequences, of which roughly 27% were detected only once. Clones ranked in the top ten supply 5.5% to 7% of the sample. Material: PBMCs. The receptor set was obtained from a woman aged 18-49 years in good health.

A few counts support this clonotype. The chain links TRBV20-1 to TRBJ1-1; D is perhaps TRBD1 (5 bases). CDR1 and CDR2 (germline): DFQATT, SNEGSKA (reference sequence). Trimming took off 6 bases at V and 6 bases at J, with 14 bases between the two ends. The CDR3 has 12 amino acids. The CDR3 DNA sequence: TGCAGTGCGGGGGGGGAGGGGCCTGAAGCTTTCTTT. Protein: CSAGGEGPEAFF.

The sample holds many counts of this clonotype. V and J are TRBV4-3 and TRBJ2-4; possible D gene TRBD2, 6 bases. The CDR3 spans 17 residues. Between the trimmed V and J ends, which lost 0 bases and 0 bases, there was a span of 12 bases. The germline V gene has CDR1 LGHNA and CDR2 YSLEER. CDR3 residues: CASSQELAGLAKNIQYF. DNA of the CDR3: TGCGCCAGCAGCCAAGAACTAGCAGGCCTAGCCAAAAACATTCAGTACTTC.

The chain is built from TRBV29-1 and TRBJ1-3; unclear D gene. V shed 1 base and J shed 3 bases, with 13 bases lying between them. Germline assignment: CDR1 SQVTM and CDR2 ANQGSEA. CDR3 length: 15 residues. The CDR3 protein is CSVEAEGWGGNTIYF. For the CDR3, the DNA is TGCAGCGTTGAAGCCGAGGGATGGGGTGGAAACACCATATATTTT.

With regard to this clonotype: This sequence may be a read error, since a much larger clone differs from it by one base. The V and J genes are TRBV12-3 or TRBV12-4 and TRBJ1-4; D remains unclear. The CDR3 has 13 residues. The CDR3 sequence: CAGSLIGNEKLFF. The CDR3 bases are TGTGCCGGCAGTTTAATCGGTAATGAAAAACTGTTTTTT.

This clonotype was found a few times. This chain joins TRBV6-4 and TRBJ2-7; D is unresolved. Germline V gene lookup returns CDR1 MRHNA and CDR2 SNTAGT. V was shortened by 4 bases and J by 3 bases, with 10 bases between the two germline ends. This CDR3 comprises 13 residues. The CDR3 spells CASSGPKLYEQYF. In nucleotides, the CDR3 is TGTGCCAGCAGTGGACCAAAACTCTACGAGCAGTACTTC.

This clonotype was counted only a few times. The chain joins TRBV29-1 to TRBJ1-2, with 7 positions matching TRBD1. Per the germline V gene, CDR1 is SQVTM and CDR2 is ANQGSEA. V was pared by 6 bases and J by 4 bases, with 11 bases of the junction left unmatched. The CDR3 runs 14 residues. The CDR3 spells CSVGPNRGGYGYTF. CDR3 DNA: TGCAGCGTCGGACCGAACAGGGGAGGCTATGGCTACACCTTC.

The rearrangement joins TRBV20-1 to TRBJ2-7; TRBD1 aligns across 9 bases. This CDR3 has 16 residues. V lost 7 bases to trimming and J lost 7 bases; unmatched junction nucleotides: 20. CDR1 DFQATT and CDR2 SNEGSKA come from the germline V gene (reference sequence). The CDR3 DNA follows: TGCAGTGTCACTCCTTCCGAGGGACAGGGTTCAGGAGAGCAGTACTTC. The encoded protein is CSVTPSEGQGSGEQYF.

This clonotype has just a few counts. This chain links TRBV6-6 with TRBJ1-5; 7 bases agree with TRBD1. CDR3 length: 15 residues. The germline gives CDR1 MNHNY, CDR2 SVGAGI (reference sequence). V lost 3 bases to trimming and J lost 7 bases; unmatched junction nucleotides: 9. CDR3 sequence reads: CASSYLTGKLQPQHF. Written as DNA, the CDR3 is TGTGCCAGCAGTTATCTGACAGGGAAACTCCAGCCCCAGCATTTT.

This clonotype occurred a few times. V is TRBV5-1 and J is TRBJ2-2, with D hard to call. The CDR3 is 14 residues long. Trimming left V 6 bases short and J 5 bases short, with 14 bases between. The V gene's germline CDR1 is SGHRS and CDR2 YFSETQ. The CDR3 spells CASTSGYSTGELFF. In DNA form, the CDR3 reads TGCGCCAGCACCTCGGGCTATTCAACCGGGGAGCTGTTTTTT.

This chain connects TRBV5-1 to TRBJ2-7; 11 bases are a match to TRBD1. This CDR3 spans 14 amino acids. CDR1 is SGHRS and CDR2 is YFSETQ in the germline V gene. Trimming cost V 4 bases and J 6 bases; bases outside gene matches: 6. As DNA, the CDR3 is TGCGCCAGCAGCCCGGGACAGGGGGTGAGCGAGCAGTACTTC. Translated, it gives CASSPGQGVSEQYF.

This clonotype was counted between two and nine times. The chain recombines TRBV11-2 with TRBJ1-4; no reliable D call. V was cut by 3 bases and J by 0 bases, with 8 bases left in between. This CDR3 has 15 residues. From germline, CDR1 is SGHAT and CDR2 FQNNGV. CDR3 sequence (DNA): TGTGCCAGCAGCTTTTATGGTGCAACTAATGAAAAACTGTTTTTT. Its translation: CASSFYGATNEKLFF. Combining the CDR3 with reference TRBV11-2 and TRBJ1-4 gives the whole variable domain EAGVAQSPRYKIIEKRQSVAFWCNPISGHATLYWYQQILGQGPKLLIQFQNNGVVDDSQLPKDRFSAERLKGVDSTLKIQPAKLEDSAVYLCASSFYGATNEKLFFGSGTQLSVL.

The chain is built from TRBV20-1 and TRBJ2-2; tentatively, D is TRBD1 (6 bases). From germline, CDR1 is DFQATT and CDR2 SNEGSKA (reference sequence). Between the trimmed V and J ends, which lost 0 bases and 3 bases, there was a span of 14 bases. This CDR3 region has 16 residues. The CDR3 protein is CSARDPDRLDTGELFF. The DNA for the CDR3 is TGCAGTGCTAGAGACCCCGACAGGTTGGACACCGGGGAGCTGTTTTTT.

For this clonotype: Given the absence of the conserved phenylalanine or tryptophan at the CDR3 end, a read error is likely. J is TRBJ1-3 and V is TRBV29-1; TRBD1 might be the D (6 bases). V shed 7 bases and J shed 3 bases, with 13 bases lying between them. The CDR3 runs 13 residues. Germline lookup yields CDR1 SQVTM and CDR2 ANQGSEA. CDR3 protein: CSALQGIGNTIYL. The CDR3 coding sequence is TGCAGCGCTCTACAGGGAATTGGAAACACCATATATCTT.

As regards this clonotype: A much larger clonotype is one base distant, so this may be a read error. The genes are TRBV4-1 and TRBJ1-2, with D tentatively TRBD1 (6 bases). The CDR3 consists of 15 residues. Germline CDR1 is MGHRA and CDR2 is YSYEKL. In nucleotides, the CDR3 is TGCGCCGGCAGCCTCAAAGAGGACAGCCTCTATGGCTACACCTTC. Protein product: CAGSLKEDSLYGYTF.

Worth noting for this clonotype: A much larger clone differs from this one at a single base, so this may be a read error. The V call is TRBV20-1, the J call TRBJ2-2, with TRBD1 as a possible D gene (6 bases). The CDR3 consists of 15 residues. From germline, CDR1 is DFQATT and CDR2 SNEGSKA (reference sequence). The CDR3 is CSARDKPGDAGEPFF. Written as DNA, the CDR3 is TGCAGTGCTAGAGATAAGCCAGGGGACGCCGGGGAGCCGTTTTTT.

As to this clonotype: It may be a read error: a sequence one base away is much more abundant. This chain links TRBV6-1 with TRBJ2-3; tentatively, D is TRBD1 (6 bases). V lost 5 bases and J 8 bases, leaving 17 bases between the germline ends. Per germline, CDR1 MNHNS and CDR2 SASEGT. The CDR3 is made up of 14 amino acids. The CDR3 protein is CASSPTGLAGTQYF. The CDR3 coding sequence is TGTGCCAGCAGTCCAACAGGGCTCGCAGGTACGCAGTATTTT.

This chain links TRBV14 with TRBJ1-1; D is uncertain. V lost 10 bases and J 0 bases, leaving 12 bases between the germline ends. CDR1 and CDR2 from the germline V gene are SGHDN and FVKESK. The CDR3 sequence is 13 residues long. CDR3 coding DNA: TGTGCCACGAGGAAGGGAATGAACACTGAAGCTTTCTTT. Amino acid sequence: CATRKGMNTEAFF.

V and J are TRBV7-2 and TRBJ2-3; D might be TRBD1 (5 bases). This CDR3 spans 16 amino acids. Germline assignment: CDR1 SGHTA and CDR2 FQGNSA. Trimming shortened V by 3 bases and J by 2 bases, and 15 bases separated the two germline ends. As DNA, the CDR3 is TGTGCCAGCAGCTTGCCCGTGACAGATTACACAGATACGCAGTATTTT. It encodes CASSLPVTDYTDTQYF.

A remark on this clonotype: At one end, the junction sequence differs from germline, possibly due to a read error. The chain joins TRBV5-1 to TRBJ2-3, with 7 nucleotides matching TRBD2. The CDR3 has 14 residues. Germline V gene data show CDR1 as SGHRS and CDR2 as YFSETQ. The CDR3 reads CASSLWGGSDTQYF. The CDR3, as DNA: TGTGCCAGCAGCTTGTGGGGGGGTTCAGATACGCAGTATTTT.

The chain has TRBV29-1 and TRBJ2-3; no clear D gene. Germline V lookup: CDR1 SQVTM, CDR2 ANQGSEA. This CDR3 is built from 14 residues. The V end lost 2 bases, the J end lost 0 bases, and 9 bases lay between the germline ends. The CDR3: CSVETVSSTDTQYF. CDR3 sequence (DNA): TGCAGCGTTGAAACCGTATCTAGCACAGATACGCAGTATTTT.

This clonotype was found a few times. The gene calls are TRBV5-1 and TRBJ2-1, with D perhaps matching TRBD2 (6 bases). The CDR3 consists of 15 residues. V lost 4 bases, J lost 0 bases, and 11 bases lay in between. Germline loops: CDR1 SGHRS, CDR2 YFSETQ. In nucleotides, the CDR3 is TGCGCCAGCAGCACCGGGACTGTCTCCTACAATGAGCAGTTCTTC. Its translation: CASSTGTVSYNEQFF.

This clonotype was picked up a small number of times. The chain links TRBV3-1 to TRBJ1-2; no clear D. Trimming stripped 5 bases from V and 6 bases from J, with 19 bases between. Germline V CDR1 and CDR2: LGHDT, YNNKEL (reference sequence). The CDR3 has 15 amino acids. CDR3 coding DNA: TGTGCCAGCAGCTTCATAGGCAGTGGGAAGGATGGCTACACCTTC. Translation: CASSFIGSGKDGYTF.

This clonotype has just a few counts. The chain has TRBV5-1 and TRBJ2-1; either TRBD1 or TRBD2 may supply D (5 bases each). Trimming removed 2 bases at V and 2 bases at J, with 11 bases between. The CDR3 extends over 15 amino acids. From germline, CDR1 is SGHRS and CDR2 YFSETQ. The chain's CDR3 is CASSFSGTTYNEQFF. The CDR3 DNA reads TGCGCCAGCAGCTTCTCCGGGACCACCTACAATGAGCAGTTCTTC.

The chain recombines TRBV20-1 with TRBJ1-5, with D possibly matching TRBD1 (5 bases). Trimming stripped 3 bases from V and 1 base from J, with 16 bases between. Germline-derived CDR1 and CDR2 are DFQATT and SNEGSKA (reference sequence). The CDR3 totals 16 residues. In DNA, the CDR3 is TGCAGTGCTAGCATCACAGGAGGAGGGAGCAATCAGCCCCAGCATTTT. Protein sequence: CSASITGGGSNQPQHF.

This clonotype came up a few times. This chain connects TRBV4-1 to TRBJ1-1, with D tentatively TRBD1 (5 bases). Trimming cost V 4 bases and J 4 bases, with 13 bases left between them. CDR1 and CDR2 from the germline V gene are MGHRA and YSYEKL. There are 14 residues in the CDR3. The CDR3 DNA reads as TGCGCCAGCAGCCTCCGGGACCAGGGCACTGAAGCTTTCTTT. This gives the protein CASSLRDQGTEAFF.

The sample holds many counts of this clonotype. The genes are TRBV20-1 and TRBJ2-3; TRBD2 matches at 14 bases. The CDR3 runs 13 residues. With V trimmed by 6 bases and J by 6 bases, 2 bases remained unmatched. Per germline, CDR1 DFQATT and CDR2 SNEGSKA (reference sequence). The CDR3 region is CSARLAGGDTQYF. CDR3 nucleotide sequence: TGCAGTGCGAGACTAGCGGGGGGGGATACGCAGTATTTT.

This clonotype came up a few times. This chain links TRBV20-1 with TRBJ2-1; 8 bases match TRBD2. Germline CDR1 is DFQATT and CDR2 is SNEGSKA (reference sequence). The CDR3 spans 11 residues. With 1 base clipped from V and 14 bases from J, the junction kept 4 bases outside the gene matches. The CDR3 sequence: CSARVRGGEFF. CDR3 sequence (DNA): TGCAGTGCTAGAGTCCGGGGGGGTGAGTTCTTC.

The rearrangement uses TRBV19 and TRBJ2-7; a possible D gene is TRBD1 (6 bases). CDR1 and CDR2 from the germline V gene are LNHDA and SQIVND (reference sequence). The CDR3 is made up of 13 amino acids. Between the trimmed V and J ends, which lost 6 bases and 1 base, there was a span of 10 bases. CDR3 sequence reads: CASSTTGSYEQYF. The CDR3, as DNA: TGTGCCAGTAGCACGACAGGTTCCTACGAGCAGTACTTC.

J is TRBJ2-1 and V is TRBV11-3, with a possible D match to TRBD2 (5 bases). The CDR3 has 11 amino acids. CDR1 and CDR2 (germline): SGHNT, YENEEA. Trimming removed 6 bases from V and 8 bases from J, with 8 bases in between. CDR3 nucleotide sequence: TGTGCCAGCAGAATGGGAGATGAGCAGTTCTTC. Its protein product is CASRMGDEQFF.